This is a list of T cell receptor beta chains from one sample in a study of cytomegalovirus exposure and HLA in healthy donors. Assay: immunoSEQ multiplex PCR; the TCRdb copy retains only in-frame clones and omits some. The table has 210,000 or so clones, less than 80% seen once; the top ten hold about 0.2%. Sequencing was done on a sample of PBMCs. These receptors all stem from a girl aged 2-15 years in good health and CMV-seronegative. CDR3s include the opening cysteine and the closing phenylalanine or tryptophan. A D gene is named only where the DNA matches it firmly. Only some rows state a clone size, as once, few, many or a class for expanded clones.

D	J	size	V	CDR3	DNA
.	TRBJ2-7	few	TRBV29-1	CSVDTVGGEQYF	TGCAGCGTCGACACCGTGGGGGGCGAGCAGTACTTC
TRBD1	TRBJ1-4	.	TRBV5-1	CASSPGQEYEKLFF	TGCGCCAGCAGCCCGGGACAGGAGTATGAAAAACTGTTTTTT
TRBD2	TRBJ2-2	.	TRBV7-9	CASSLELAGIITGELFF	TGTGCCAGCAGCTTAGAACTAGCGGGAATAATTACCGGGGAGCTGTTTTTT
TRBD2	TRBJ2-1	.	TRBV19	CASSTSGRYGNEQFF	TGTGCCAGTAGCACTAGCGGGAGGTATGGGAATGAGCAGTTCTTC
TRBD1	TRBJ2-7	.	TRBV25-1	CASSKLSDRASYEQYF	TGTGCCAGCAGTAAACTCTCCGACAGGGCCTCCTACGAGCAGTACTTC
TRBD1	TRBJ1-2	.	TRBV10-2	CASSGQGYGYTF	TGCGCCAGCAGTGGACAGGGCTATGGCTACACCTTC
TRBD2	TRBJ2-5	.	TRBV6-1	CASRGLAGGETQYF	TGTGCCAGCAGGGGACTAGCGGGAGGCGAGACCCAGTACTTC
TRBD1	TRBJ2-5	.	TRBV6-5	CASMGQGEGTQYF	TGTGCCAGCATGGGACAGGGGGAGGGGACCCAGTACTTC
.	TRBJ2-3	.	TRBV9	CASSVADVTYSTDTQYF	TGTGCCAGCAGCGTAGCCGATGTTACATACAGCACAGATACGCAGTATTTT
TRBD1	TRBJ2-5	.	TRBV5-4	CASSLRDSGQETQYF	TGTGCCAGCAGCTTACGGGACAGCGGTCAAGAGACCCAGTACTTC
TRBD1	TRBJ2-7	.	TRBV18	CASSPGQGSYEQYF	TGTGCCAGCTCACCGGGACAGGGCTCCTACGAGCAGTACTTC
.	TRBJ1-6	.	TRBV6-5	CASRDSGSGNSPLHF	TGTGCCAGCAGAGACAGCGGGTCGGGGAATTCACCCCTCCACTTT
TRBD2	TRBJ2-1	.	TRBV5-6	CASSSGGAPPPNEQFF	TGTGCCAGCAGCTCCGGGGGGGCCCCGCCGCCCAATGAGCAGTTCTTC
TRBD1	TRBJ1-5	.	TRBV12-5	CASGLVRDSLNQPQHF	TGTGCTAGTGGTTTGGTACGGGACAGCCTAAATCAGCCCCAGCATTTT
TRBD1	TRBJ2-1	.	TRBV7-6	CASSSRQGPNEQFF	TGTGCCAGCAGCTCCCGACAGGGGCCGAATGAGCAGTTCTTC
TRBD1	TRBJ1-1	.	TRBV19	CASSVIRGPLNTEAFF	TGTGCCAGTAGTGTGATCAGGGGGCCCCTGAACACTGAAGCTTTCTTT
.	TRBJ1-4	few	TRBV6-1	CASSVRIEKLFF	TGTGCCAGCAGTGTCAGGATCGAAAAACTGTTTTTT
TRBD1	TRBJ2-4	.	TRBV2	CASRGTDGNIQYF	TGTGCCAGCAGAGGGACAGATGGGAACATTCAGTACTTC
.	TRBJ2-3	.	TRBV5-8	CASSLEAGLDTQYF	TGTGCCAGCAGCTTGGAGGCGGGGCTGGATACGCAGTATTTT
.	TRBJ1-5	.	TRBV2	CASSPRQALGNQPQHF	TGTGCCAGCAGTCCCAGACAGGCGTTAGGCAATCAGCCCCAGCATTTT
TRBD2	TRBJ2-1	few	TRBV29-1	CSVGGGLAGGKAYNEQFF	TGCAGCGTTGGGGGGGGACTAGCGGGAGGTAAAGCTTACAATGAGCAGTTCTTC
TRBD2	TRBJ2-2	.	TRBV19	CASSMILAATGELFF	TGTGCCAGTAGTATGATACTAGCGGCCACCGGGGAGCTGTTTTTT
TRBD1	TRBJ1-6	.	TRBV9	CASSATPQGLVSYNSPLHF	TGTGCCAGCAGCGCCACCCCACAGGGGCTGGTCTCCTATAATTCACCCCTCCACTTT
.	TRBJ2-5	.	TRBV28	CASSLAPQAYQETQYF	TGTGCCAGCAGTTTGGCCCCCCAGGCGTACCAAGAGACCCAGTACTTC
.	TRBJ2-2	.	TRBV19	CASSWGPNTGELFF	TGTGCCAGTAGTTGGGGGCCGAACACCGGGGAGCTGTTTTTT
.	TRBJ1-3	.	TRBV7-9	CASSPPGWEGNTIYF	TGTGCCAGCAGCCCTCCGGGGTGGGAAGGAAACACCATATATTTT
TRBD2	TRBJ2-3	.	TRBV5-4	CASSFVAGGTDTQYF	TGTGCCAGCAGCTTCGTTGCGGGGGGCACAGATACGCAGTATTTT
.	TRBJ1-6	few	TRBV9	CASSVTGFDSPLHF	TGTGCCAGCAGCGTTACAGGTTTCGACTCACCCCTCCACTTT
TRBD2	TRBJ2-5	.	TRBV30	CAWSASSGGIQETQYF	TGTGCCTGGAGTGCATCTAGCGGTGGGATACAAGAGACCCAGTACTTC
.	TRBJ1-2	.	TRBV9	CASSGEGRGLKNYGYTF	TGTGCCAGCAGCGGGGAGGGCAGGGGCCTTAAAAACTATGGCTACACCTTC
TRBD1	TRBJ1-1	few	TRBV4-1	CASSQDSRGPDTEAFF	TGCGCCAGCAGCCAAGATTCCAGGGGGCCTGACACTGAAGCTTTCTTT
TRBD1	TRBJ2-6	.	TRBV5-1	CASSSGQGTGGANVLTF	TGCGCCAGCAGCTCGGGACAGGGGACGGGGGGGGCCAACGTCCTGACTTTC
TRBD1	TRBJ2-5	few	TRBV19	CASSRDREETQYF	TGTGCCAGTAGTAGGGACAGGGAAGAGACCCAGTACTTC
TRBD1	TRBJ2-4	.	TRBV5-4	CASSLEGAGNIQYF	TGTGCCAGCAGCTTGGAGGGGGCAGGAAACATTCAGTACTTC
TRBD1	TRBJ2-7	.	TRBV7-9	CSSSLYVTTGGLRSYEQYF	TGTTCCAGCAGCTTGTATGTGACGACAGGGGGCTTGCGCTCCTACGAGCAGTACTTC
.	TRBJ2-1	.	TRBV9	CASSVDRTTYNEQFF	TGTGCCAGCAGCGTAGACAGGACCACCTACAATGAGCAGTTCTTC
TRBD2	TRBJ2-1	few	TRBV10-1	CASSELASGSYEQFF	TGCGCCAGCAGTGAATTAGCTAGCGGGAGTTATGAGCAGTTCTTC
.	TRBJ1-4	.	TRBV2	CASTVRGKKLFF	TGTGCCAGCACGGTACGGGGGAAAAAACTGTTTTTT
.	TRBJ1-1	.	TRBV2	CASTYLTGGVNEAFF	TGTGCCAGCACCTATCTGACAGGTGGGGTCAATGAAGCTTTCTTT
TRBD1	TRBJ1-1	.	TRBV6-6	CASSPQGGLNTEAFF	TGTGCCAGCAGTCCCCAGGGGGGTTTGAACACTGAAGCTTTCTTT
TRBD1	TRBJ2-1	.	TRBV19	CASSRTGTGYNEQFF	TGTGCCAGTAGCCGGACCGGGACAGGGTACAATGAGCAGTTCTTC
.	TRBJ1-1	few	TRBV7-2	CASSLGQNTEAFF	TGTGCCAGCAGCTTAGGGCAGAACACTGAAGCTTTCTTT
TRBD1	TRBJ2-2	.	TRBV6-5	CASSYSGTGRTGELFF	TGTGCCAGCAGTTACTCGGGGACAGGGAGGACCGGGGAGCTGTTTTTT
.	TRBJ1-4	few	TRBV19	CASSQFVEGEKLFF	TGTGCCAGCTCACAATTCGTTGAGGGCGAAAAACTGTTTTTT
TRBD2	TRBJ2-3	.	TRBV30	CASTRASGMITDTQYF	TGTGCTTCGACGCGGGCTAGCGGAATGATCACAGATACGCAGTATTTT